This T cell receptor beta chain was identified in a study of T cells in Graves' hyperthyroidism and ophthalmopathy. This clonotype has ten or more counts. RNA transcripts gave rise to amplified TCR beta CDR3 regions. The study used the HTBI primer set for a first-round RT-PCR of the TCR CDR3. TCRdb re-analysed the multiplex PCR reads in MiXCR, keeping a single row per CDR3 protein. The sample contains a few hundred thousand distinct CDR3 sequences, about 15% of which appear only once. Material for sequencing was blood. This clonotype was obtained from a woman aged 60-70 years with Graves' ophthalmopathy.

The CDR3 is CASSSGQGKGEQFF. The CDR3 bases are TGCGCCAGCAGCTCGGGACAGGGAAAGGGTGAGCAGTTCTTC. The chain uses TRBV5-1 and TRBJ2-1; TRBD1 agrees at 9 bases. CDR1 is SGHRS, CDR2 YFSETQ, per germline. The CDR3 covers 14 residues. Trimming took 3 bases from V and 9 from J; bases not matched to a gene: 7. Full variable domain (rest looked up from reference TRBV5-1 and TRBJ2-1): KAGVTQTPRYLIKTRGQQVTLSCSPISGHRSVSWYQQTPGQGLQFLFEYFSETQRNKGNFPGRFSGRQFSNSRSEMNVSTLELGDSALYLCASSSGQGKGEQFFGPGTRLTVL.